What follows describes a single TCR beta chain. No antigen is known for it. This record comes from a study of Ad26.COV2.S vaccination and SARS-CoV-2 variants. Study background: The COV1001 Ad26.COV2.S trial arm included the donor.

The CDR3 loop spans 13 amino acids. Trimming cost V 7 bases and J 6 bases, with 16 bases left between them. Some clones are missing from TCRdb's copy, which holds only in-frame ones; the method was immunoSEQ multiplex PCR. The sample has under 400,000 clones, more than 75% seen once. General study findings and limits: Relative to placebo recipients, vaccine recipients exhibited elevated spike-specific TCR breadth. Participants given vaccine showed non-spike TCR breadth similar to that of placebo recipients.

Treatment denoted: 15 to 20 received Ad26.COV2.S at low or high dose, single or two shots; about 5 received placebo; per-sample allocation not given. Day 63 after the first injection of vaccine or placebo was the sampling time. The V call is TRBV12-3 or TRBV12-4, the J call TRBJ2-7, with D possibly being TRBD1 (6 bases). The specimen was peripheral blood, collected in a trial of Ad26.COV2.S vaccine versus placebo. This sequence was found in a person aged 18-65 years who received the Ad26.COV2.S COVID-19 vaccine or a placebo. CDR3 protein: CASTDAGVREQYF. The DNA of the CDR3 is TGTGCCAGCACCGATGCAGGGGTCCGCGAGCAGTACTTC.